These T cell receptor beta chains were read from a single sample in a study of T cells in Graves' hyperthyroidism and ophthalmopathy. TCRdb re-analysed the multiplex PCR reads in MiXCR, keeping a single row per CDR3 protein. The sample records fewer than 900,000 distinct CDR3 sequences, about 17% being singletons. The specimen sequenced was blood. The source of these receptors is a woman in her forties or fifties with Graves' hyperthyroidism that later progressed to Graves' ophthalmopathy. The conserved cysteine and the conserved F or W are not part of the CDR3 here.

CDR3aa	j_gene	v_gene
ASSSPGLAGGTDTQY	TRBJ2-3	TRBV6-1
SARVPRGVDGYT	TRBJ1-2	TRBV20-1
ASSFEGGKGYT	TRBJ1-2	TRBV2
SAGLSEGGSNYGYT	TRBJ1-2	TRBV29-1
ASSELGGGEETQY	TRBJ2-5	TRBV6-1
ASSQRPYLFYGYT	TRBJ1-2	TRBV3-1
ASSRNQDGRSYT	TRBJ1-2	TRBV19
ASLAGSNQPQH	TRBJ1-5	TRBV6-1
AWSKLAGENEQF	TRBJ2-1	TRBV30
ASSLDGGHGYT	TRBJ1-2	TRBV11-3
SAPGFAGVTETQY	TRBJ2-5	TRBV20-1
ASSPPGRGANYGYT	TRBJ1-2	TRBV18
ASSSRLQGYRNQPQH	TRBJ1-5	TRBV7-8
ASSLAPRGGNGELF	TRBJ2-2	TRBV12-3/TRBV12-4
ASSAPQGDEQY	TRBJ2-7	TRBV13
ASSEAATNEKLF	TRBJ1-4	TRBV9
ASSQGSGQPQH	TRBJ1-5	TRBV11-2
AWSKGWGTGEAF	TRBJ1-1	TRBV30
ASSNTNEQY	TRBJ2-7	TRBV19
ASSSTGARETQY	TRBJ2-5	TRBV5-4
ASSPLGGVTEAF	TRBJ1-1	TRBV18
STGSTDTQY	TRBJ2-3	TRBV12-3/TRBV12-4
ASSEDRGLWNEQF	TRBJ2-1	TRBV6-1
ASSRIEVNYGYT	TRBJ1-2	TRBV2
SAEREAYNSPLH	TRBJ1-6	TRBV20-1
ASSLDPRGSDTQY	TRBJ2-3	TRBV7-8
ASTPVPHNEQF	TRBJ2-1	TRBV5-1
ASSLGTSGRAGDEQF	TRBJ2-1	TRBV5-1
SVDVGEETQY	TRBJ2-5	TRBV29-1
ATSGRGSYNEQF	TRBJ2-1	TRBV15
ASSVDRGEGTEAF	TRBJ1-1	TRBV5-1
ASMFGTGGDEKLF	TRBJ1-4	TRBV2
ASNPRDGGGYEQY	TRBJ2-7	TRBV27
ASSLGLAGGRMHEQF	TRBJ2-1	TRBV7-2
ASSYRWASGVQETQY	TRBJ2-5	TRBV6-5
ASSLAGVRDTEAF	TRBJ1-1	TRBV5-1
SARVGTLSEKLF	TRBJ1-4	TRBV20-1
ASSQKMHGTPSYEQY	TRBJ2-7	TRBV4-1
ASSPTGRGYNEQF	TRBJ2-1	TRBV18
ASSYSSTDTGELF	TRBJ2-2	TRBV6-6
AIRDSTSTDTQY	TRBJ2-3	TRBV10-3
ASRSEAGGVGGYT	TRBJ1-2	TRBV28
AWRWVQGAEAF	TRBJ1-1	TRBV30
ASRNSGQVYEQY	TRBJ2-7	TRBV5-1
ASSYEGFGNTEAF	TRBJ1-1	TRBV6-5
ASSLVGRATYEQY	TRBJ2-7	TRBV5-1
ASSPPPTGTATNEKLF	TRBJ1-4	TRBV28
ASSRDSPVSPLH	TRBJ1-6	TRBV12-3/TRBV12-4
ASSLSQFGRYEQY	TRBJ2-7	TRBV7-9
ASSPPRGANEGHDNEQF	TRBJ2-1	TRBV18
ASSGVITDTQY	TRBJ2-3	TRBV10-2
SVESGGRTEAF	TRBJ1-1	TRBV29-1
ASSARDTRRGQY	TRBJ2-7	TRBV27
ASREYRDGEAF	TRBJ1-1	TRBV2
AWSVLGGLRETQY	TRBJ2-5	TRBV30
ASSYSSAHDEQF	TRBJ2-1	TRBV6-6
AWTLDNTEAF	TRBJ1-1	TRBV30
ASSDSRTNYGYT	TRBJ1-2	TRBV5-1
ASSFTEREKLF	TRBJ1-4	TRBV12-3/TRBV12-4